The subject of this entry is one TCR beta chain. This clonotype showed up many times. Its specific antigen is unknown. No base-level quality is on record; no much larger clone is a single base apart. For repertoire sequencing, the TCR beta CDR3 regions were amplified from RNA transcripts. The first round of RT-PCR was done with HTBI primers and the Qiagen OneStep RT-PCR kit, and was followed by a second round of multiplex PCR, then size selection and purification. Sequencing of the libraries was carried out on an Illumina HiSeq2000 in paired-end mode with 100 bp reads. In the source study's methods: Reads were processed with SOAPnuke, discarding reads with adapters, uncalled bases, mean Phred below 15, or no exact constant-primer or identifier match. COPE v1.2.5 was used to merge high-quality paired reads. Each unique nucleotide sequence was defined as a clonotype, and clonotypes were aligned to IMGT TRB V, D and J references with MiTCR v1.1. The analysis was limited to V-J combinations with a frequency above 0.0001, which together covered 98% to 99.2% of repertoires. A TCR clonal expansion and chaos score per V-J combination was defined as the ratio of F50 clonal expansion to chaos observed in the TCRdist matrix. Features were reduced by Welch's t-statistics and random forest to approximately 13 V-J combinations, which fed a naive Bayes classifier. The similarity between thyroid and blood repertoires was quantified using the Morisita-Horn index. The public reads were reprocessed in TCRdb via fastp at Q25 and MiXCR, keeping in-frame beta chains. Rows are unified per CDR3 protein, each entry keeping the most common DNA and genes. The V and J calls shown here were made by TCRdb, not taken from the authors' results. The sample records around 400,000 distinct CDR3 sequences, approximately 20% of which are singletons. Clones ranked in the top ten supply around 1.4% of the sample.

The sample originates from a study of Graves' ophthalmopathy and Graves' hyperthyroidism (dated by TCRdb to 2017 to 2018). In terms of the full investigation: Peripheral blood was collected at initial diagnosis, before any treatment. The study used TCR beta repertoire signatures to distinguish Graves' ophthalmopathy from Graves' hyperthyroidism and to predict progression to ophthalmopathy. In total, 120 to 150 blood samples were TCR-sequenced: approximately 42 ophthalmopathy, some 75 hyperthyroidism and some 17 hyperthyroidism-to-ophthalmopathy patients. To explore V-J signatures that distinguish ophthalmopathy from hyperthyroidism, a discovery set of 100 patients was enrolled, made up of 40 to 45 with ophthalmopathy and roughly 57 with stable hyperthyroidism. For independent validation, a separate cohort was made up of roughly 19 hyperthyroidism patients plus 17 patients who later progressed from hyperthyroidism to ophthalmopathy. T-cell repertoires of thyroid tissue and blood were compared in about 6 hyperthyroidism patients. Once sampling was done, hyperthyroidism patients were given methimazole at a starting dose of 30 mg daily, while ophthalmopathy patients were given high-dose intravenous methylprednisolone. The roughly 91 discovery patients were randomly divided into training and test sets at a 7:3 ratio. Results and caveats for the whole study, not just this receptor: Sample size was not statistically predetermined, and group allocation was not concealed from the investigators. In validation, the model predicted ophthalmopathy progression with about 71% sensitivity and 72.22% specificity; 12 predicted patients were CT-confirmed with GO in a median of roughly 6.8 months. Among expanded thyroid clonotypes with frequency above 0.001, most also showed up in blood, which suggests that blood repertoires may reflect the thyroid immune response. Ophthalmopathy was separated from stable hyperthyroidism by the 13-signature model with just under 90% sensitivity and 81.08% specificity in cross-validation and with 80%/75% in the test set.

Ophthalmopathy patients were characterized by moderately to severely active disease, a Clinical Activity Score of at least 3, a NOSPECS grade of at least 4, and a disease duration under 3 months. Patients with other autoimmune diseases, uncontrolled infections, pregnancy or lactation were excluded from the study. Clinical symptoms, serum thyroxine, TRAb, thyroid ultrasound and orbital computed tomography were used for diagnosis. Ficoll-Paque density gradient centrifugation was used to isolate PBMCs from 8.5 to 10 ml of fresh peripheral blood. Total RNA was extracted with Trizol reagent and quality-checked on an Agilent 2100 Bioanalyzer. A distance of 8 bases separates the germline ends of V and J, which lose 3 bases and 0 bases respectively. The CDR3 has 15 amino acids, counting the end cysteine and phenylalanine. CDR3 DNA is the only sequence kept; it has 45 bases, read in frame from the first base. CDR1 MDHEN and CDR2 SYDVKM were looked up in the germline V gene.

The sequencing input was peripheral blood. The chain is made from TRBV28 and TRBJ2-2, with no confident D gene call. The TCR originated in a young woman with Graves' ophthalmopathy. Donor details come from another sample of the same person, matched by shared clones. The sequence in DNA is TGTGCCAGCAGTTTGACCGTCGCGAACACCGGGGAGCTGTTTTTT. This is translated as CASSLTVANTGELFF.